This T cell receptor beta chain was sequenced for a study of response to subunit inactivated influenza vaccine. Broader study findings: New T cells are recruited in small numbers by each seasonal influenza vaccination, according to the authors' suggestion.

This clonotype has ten or more counts. Its matching antigen is unknown. V gave up 2 bases and J gave up 3 bases; unmatched junction bases: 8. The CDR3 loop spans 15 amino acids. CDR1 and CDR2 from the germline V gene are SGDLS and YYNGEE. TCRdb recomputed calls from the RT-PCR reads with MiXCR, one row per CDR3 protein. The sample includes around 760,000 distinct CDR3 sequences, roughly 13% of them seen just once. Sequenced here: PBMCs from blood, sampled approximately 15 days before vaccination. This clonotype originated in a man aged 45-60 years who received an inactivated influenza vaccine. This chain connects TRBV9 to TRBJ2-7; 7 bases fit TRBD2. The CDR3 nucleotides are TGTGCCAGCAGCGTTAGTAGCGGGCCCCGCTACGAGCAGTACTTC. Residues: CASSVSSGPRYEQYF.